These 13 T cell receptor beta chains came from one sample sequenced in a study of cytomegalovirus exposure and HLA in healthy donors. Primers included in the PCR were 60 Vbeta and 13 Jbeta primers. The method was immunoSEQ multiplex PCR; TCRdb's version includes in-frame clones alone and lacks a portion of them. In total, the table holds 68,000 or so clones. The sample consisted of PBMCs. These receptors were taken from a boy aged 5 to 17 in good health and CMV-seronegative.

The chain employs TRBV7-6 and TRBJ1-1, with 7 bases aligning to TRBD1. This CDR3 is built from 14 residues. CDR1 SGHVS and CDR2 FNYEAQ come from the germline V gene. The J segment lost 10 bases and the V segment lost 0 bases, leaving 8 bases of the junction unmatched. The DNA of the CDR3 is TGTGCCAGCAGCTTAGCTGAGGGGGCTGGGGCAGCTTTCTTT. Its protein product is CASSLAEGAGAAFF. The entire variable domain, with the rest obtained from reference TRBV7-6 and TRBJ1-1, is as follows: GAGVSQSPRYKVTKRGQDVALRCDPISGHVSLYWYRQALGQGPEFLTYFNYEAQQDKSGLPNDRFSAERPEGSISTLTIQRTEQRDSAMYRCASSLAEGAGAAFFGQGTRLTVV.

The rearrangement joins TRBV30 to TRBJ2-3; 7 bases match TRBD2. Germline CDR1 is GTSNPN and CDR2 is SVGIG (reference sequence). The CDR3 contains 14 residues. Unmatched junction bases numbered 7, after V lost 3 bases and J lost 4 bases. The chain's CDR3 is CAWSAGGGADTQYF. CDR3 DNA: TGTGCCTGGAGCGCTGGGGGGGGAGCAGATACGCAGTATTTT. The whole variable domain, filled in from reference TRBV30 and TRBJ2-3, reads SQTIHQWPATLVQPVGSPLSLECTVEGTSNPNLYWYRQAAGRGLQLLFYSVGIGQISSEVPQNLSASRPQDRQFILSSKKLLLSDSGFYLCAWSAGGGADTQYFGPGTRLTVL.

The chain joins TRBV6-6 to TRBJ1-2, with D possibly matching TRBD1 (6 bases). Looked up from germline, CDR1 is MNHNY and CDR2 is SVGAGI (reference sequence). The V and J ends lost 2 bases and 2 bases respectively, with 15 bases between them. The CDR3 totals 16 residues. CDR3 coding DNA: TGTGCCAGCAGTTACAAGGGGGGGGGTCCCAACTATGGCTACACCTTC. Translating it yields CASSYKGGGPNYGYTF.

The chain recombines TRBV11-2 with TRBJ2-7; 9 bases are a match to TRBD1. Germline lookup yields CDR1 SGHAT and CDR2 FQNNGV. The CDR3 contains 14 residues. V trimming: 3 bases; J trimming: 6 bases; junction bases outside the gene matches: 6. The CDR3 DNA reads TGTGCCAGCAGCTTCCTGGACAGGGGATCCGAGCAGTACTTC. Encoded protein: CASSFLDRGSEQYF.

The chain couples TRBV9 to TRBJ1-1, with D perhaps TRBD1 (5 bases). The V gene's germline CDR1 is SGDLS and CDR2 YYNGEE. The V gene lost 5 bases and the J gene lost 4 bases, with 15 bases spanning the gap. The CDR3 extends over 14 amino acids. DNA for the CDR3: TGTGCCAGCAGTGATTTTGAAGGGGCCACTGAAGCTTTCTTT. Translated: CASSDFEGATEAFF.

This chain joins TRBV29-1 and TRBJ2-7; D perhaps matches TRBD2 (5 bases). The germline V gene has CDR1 SQVTM and CDR2 ANQGSEA. The CDR3 is made up of 12 amino acids. V shed 4 bases and J shed 2 bases, with 9 bases lying between them. The CDR3 is CSVGTGTYEQYF. The CDR3 DNA follows: TGCAGCGTTGGGACTGGGACCTACGAGCAGTACTTC.

The genes are TRBV30 and TRBJ2-7; D ambiguous. From germline, CDR1 is GTSNPN and CDR2 SVGIG (reference sequence). The CDR3 has 12 amino acids. Trimming cost V 7 bases and J 1 base, with 11 bases left between them. The CDR3 coding sequence is TGTGCCTTACAAGACACTTCCTACGAGCAGTACTTC. Its translation: CALQDTSYEQYF.

The genes are TRBV5-6 and TRBJ2-1; TRBD1 matches 8 bases. The CDR3 totals 15 residues. The trim removed 3 bases at V and 7 bases at J, leaving 9 bases unmatched. Germline CDR1 reads SGHDT; CDR2 reads YYEEEE. The CDR3 is CASSSGTGVANEQFF. CDR3 nucleotides: TGTGCCAGCAGCTCCGGGACAGGAGTCGCAAATGAGCAGTTCTTC.

V is TRBV7-9 and J is TRBJ1-6, with 8 bases aligning to TRBD1. The V gene's germline CDR1 is SEHNR and CDR2 FQNEAQ (reference sequence). The CDR3 consists of 16 residues. The V and J ends lost 5 bases and 9 bases, in that order; junction bases with no gene match: 12. The CDR3 sequence is CASSPRQGTAGSPLHF. The DNA of the CDR3 is TGTGCCAGCAGCCCCAGACAGGGGACGGCTGGTTCACCCCTCCACTTT.

The V gene is TRBV13, the J gene TRBJ2-1; TRBD2 matches 10 bases. V lost 5 bases to trimming and J lost 4 bases; unmatched junction nucleotides: 8. Per the germline V gene, CDR1 is PRHDT and CDR2 is FYEKMQ (reference sequence). The CDR3 runs to 16 residues. The CDR3 region is CASSPYSGGEYNEQFF. The CDR3 DNA follows: TGTGCCAGCAGCCCTTACAGCGGGGGGGAGTACAATGAGCAGTTCTTC.

The CDR3 is CASSSGQNNQPQHF. The CDR3 bases are TGTGCCAGCAGCTCCGGACAGAACAATCAGCCCCAGCATTTT. The V and J genes are TRBV7-9 and TRBJ1-5; a possible D gene is TRBD1 (6 bases). V lost 4 bases and J 3 bases, leaving 10 bases between the germline ends. Germline V lookup: CDR1 SEHNR, CDR2 FQNEAQ (reference sequence). CDR3 length equals 14 residues.

The chain employs TRBV6-5 and TRBJ1-4, with 7 bases that match TRBD1. Germline assignment: CDR1 MNHEY and CDR2 SVGAGI. The CDR3 consists of 16 residues. V trimming: 2 bases; J trimming: 5 bases; junction bases outside the gene matches: 8. The DNA for the CDR3 is TGTGCCAGCAGTTACGGACAGGCCGTGGGAAATGAAAAACTGTTTTTT. Translation gives CASSYGQAVGNEKLFF.

The chain carries TRBV7-8 and TRBJ2-7; D is ambiguous. V gave up 2 bases and J gave up 3 bases, with 11 bases separating them. The CDR3 covers 14 residues. Per germline, CDR1 SGHVS and CDR2 FQNEAQ. CDR3 DNA sequence: TGTGCCAGCAGCTTACTAATACCGAACTACGAGCAGTACTTC. The encoded protein is CASSLLIPNYEQYF.